The rows below give T cell receptor beta chains drawn from one sample of a study of blood T cell repertoires in COVID-19. Using immunoSEQ multiplex PCR, the repertoire was profiled, and TCRdb retains in-frame clones only, with some absent. The table records some 110,000 clones, roughly 85% of them present only once. The sequenced material came from peripheral blood. These receptors all stem from a man between 45 and 60 years old with acute or convalescent COVID-19. The CDR3 runs from the conserved cysteine through the conserved F or W. A D gene is named only where the DNA matches it firmly. Only part of the rows carry a size: once, few, many, or a class if the clone is expanded.

V gene	D gene	J gene	clone size	CDR3 protein	CDR3 DNA
TRBV6-2/TRBV6-3	TRBD1	TRBJ2-1	once	CASSNPGQGGDEQFF	TGTGCCAGCAGTAATCCGGGACAGGGAGGAGATGAGCAGTTCTTC
TRBV5-4	TRBD1	TRBJ2-3	.	CASSGTGGKGTDTQYF	TGTGCCAGCAGCGGAACAGGGGGCAAGGGCACAGATACGCAGTATTTT
TRBV7-8	TRBD2	TRBJ2-5	.	CASSFRLAGVEETQYF	TGTGCCAGCAGCTTCCGGCTAGCGGGGGTGGAAGAGACCCAGTACTTC
TRBV6-5	TRBD1	TRBJ1-5	few	CASSSGQVSNQPQHF	TGTGCCAGCAGCTCCGGACAGGTGAGCAATCAGCCCCAGCATTTT
TRBV5-1	TRBD1	TRBJ2-7	.	CASSLPRIADRDHEQYF	TGCGCCAGCAGCTTACCTAGGATTGCGGACAGGGACCACGAGCAGTACTTC
TRBV27	.	TRBJ2-7	.	CASSSQFTGLTSYEQYF	TGTGCCAGCAGTTCCCAGTTCACGGGACTTACCTCCTACGAGCAGTACTTC
TRBV4-1	.	TRBJ2-7	few	CASSHLTSESYEQYF	TGCGCCAGCAGCCACCTTACAAGCGAGTCCTACGAGCAGTACTTC
TRBV5-1	.	TRBJ1-3	.	CASSFGPPNSGNTIYF	TGCGCCAGCAGCTTTGGGCCCCCAAACTCTGGAAACACCATATATTTT
TRBV4-2	.	TRBJ2-2	.	CASSQDYSPNTGELFF	TGTGCCAGCAGCCAAGATTATAGTCCGAACACCGGGGAGCTGTTTTTT
TRBV11-3	TRBD1	TRBJ1-1	.	CASSSTGAVEAFF	TGTGCCAGCAGCTCGACAGGGGCTGTTGAAGCTTTCTTT